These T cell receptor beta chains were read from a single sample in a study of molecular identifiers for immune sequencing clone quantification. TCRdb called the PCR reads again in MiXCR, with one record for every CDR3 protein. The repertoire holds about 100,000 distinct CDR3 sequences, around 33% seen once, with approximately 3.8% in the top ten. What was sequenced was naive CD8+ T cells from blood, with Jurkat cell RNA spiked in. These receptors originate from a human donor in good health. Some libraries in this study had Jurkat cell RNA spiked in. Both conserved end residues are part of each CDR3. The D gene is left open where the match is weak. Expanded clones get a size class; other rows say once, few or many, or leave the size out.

cdr3_nt: TGTGCCAGCAGCTTAGGACAGGGGGCAACAGATACGCAGTATTTT; cdr3_aa: CASSLGQGATDTQYF; cdr3_length: 15; v_call: TRBV5-8; j_call: TRBJ2-3; d_call: TRBD1; clone_size: NA
cdr3_nt: TGTGCCAGCAGCGTAGGGGGGGCCGGCGCAGATACGCAGTATTTT; cdr3_aa: CASSVGGAGADTQYF; cdr3_length: 15; v_call: TRBV9; j_call: TRBJ2-3; d_call: NA; clone_size: few
cdr3_nt: TGCAGCGTCATCGGAACCTACGAGCAGTACTTC; cdr3_aa: CSVIGTYEQYF; cdr3_length: 11; v_call: TRBV29-1; j_call: TRBJ2-7; d_call: NA; clone_size: many
cdr3_nt: TGCGCCAGCAGTGAGGGTTACACGGACGACGAGCAGTACTTC; cdr3_aa: CASSEGYTDDEQYF; cdr3_length: 14; v_call: TRBV10-1; j_call: TRBJ2-7; d_call: NA; clone_size: NA
cdr3_nt: TGTGCCAGTAGTATGGAGGACAGGACCTACAATGAGCAGTACTTC; cdr3_aa: CASSMEDRTYNEQYF; cdr3_length: 15; v_call: TRBV19; j_call: TRBJ2-7; d_call: TRBD1; clone_size: NA
cdr3_nt: TGTGCCAGCAGTTTACTTAGCGTCACAGATACGCAGTATTTT; cdr3_aa: CASSLLSVTDTQYF; cdr3_length: 14; v_call: TRBV28; j_call: TRBJ2-3; d_call: NA; clone_size: NA
cdr3_nt: TGTGCCAGCAGCCAAGATGCAGCGGGATTCTCAGAGACCCAGTACTTC; cdr3_aa: CASSQDAAGFSETQYF; cdr3_length: 16; v_call: TRBV14; j_call: TRBJ2-5; d_call: TRBD2; clone_size: many
cdr3_nt: TGTGCCAGCAGTTTCTACAGCTCCTACGAGCAGTACTTC; cdr3_aa: CASSFYSSYEQYF; cdr3_length: 13; v_call: TRBV27; j_call: TRBJ2-7; d_call: NA; clone_size: NA
cdr3_nt: TGCGCCAGCAGTCAAAAAGCGGGAGAGTGGGAAGAGCAGTACTTC; cdr3_aa: CASSQKAGEWEEQYF; cdr3_length: 15; v_call: TRBV4-1; j_call: TRBJ2-7; d_call: TRBD2; clone_size: many
cdr3_nt: TGTGCCAGCAGTTCTGACAGTTGGAACACTGAAGCTTTCTTT; cdr3_aa: CASSSDSWNTEAFF; cdr3_length: 14; v_call: TRBV28; j_call: TRBJ1-1; d_call: NA; clone_size: NA
cdr3_nt: TGTGCCACCAGCAGAGGACGGGCCATCACAGATACGCAGTATTTT; cdr3_aa: CATSRGRAITDTQYF; cdr3_length: 15; v_call: TRBV15; j_call: TRBJ2-3; d_call: NA; clone_size: NA
cdr3_nt: TGTGCCAGCAGCTTTGTGCTAGCCAAAAACATTCAGTACTTC; cdr3_aa: CASSFVLAKNIQYF; cdr3_length: 14; v_call: TRBV13; j_call: TRBJ2-4; d_call: NA; clone_size: many
cdr3_nt: TGTGCCAGCAGCGGGAACACCGGGGAGCTGTTTTTT; cdr3_aa: CASSGNTGELFF; cdr3_length: 12; v_call: TRBV9; j_call: TRBJ2-2; d_call: NA; clone_size: many
cdr3_nt: TGTGCAAGTCGACACACCCGACTGGAGCAGTACTTC; cdr3_aa: CASRHTRLEQYF; cdr3_length: 12; v_call: TRBV12-2; j_call: TRBJ2-7; d_call: NA; clone_size: NA
cdr3_nt: TGTGCCAGCAGTGTGAGCAATCAGCCCCAGCATTTT; cdr3_aa: CASSVSNQPQHF; cdr3_length: 12; v_call: TRBV6-1; j_call: TRBJ1-5; d_call: NA; clone_size: many
cdr3_nt: TGTGCCAGCAGCCAGTCACGGGGGGAGCCGCAGTATTTT; cdr3_aa: CASSQSRGEPQYF; cdr3_length: 13; v_call: TRBV3-1; j_call: TRBJ2-3; d_call: TRBD2; clone_size: NA
cdr3_nt: TGTGCCAGTAGTATAGCGGGGGGACTTATTTACGAGCAGTACTTC; cdr3_aa: CASSIAGGLIYEQYF; cdr3_length: 15; v_call: TRBV19; j_call: TRBJ2-7; d_call: TRBD2; clone_size: NA
cdr3_nt: TGTGCCAGTAGTAATACGGGATCCTACGAGCAGTACTTC; cdr3_aa: CASSNTGSYEQYF; cdr3_length: 13; v_call: TRBV19; j_call: TRBJ2-7; d_call: NA; clone_size: NA
cdr3_nt: TGTGCCACCAGAAGAGATCAGGGGTGGGAAGAAGCTTTCTTT; cdr3_aa: CATRRDQGWEEAFF; cdr3_length: 14; v_call: TRBV15; j_call: TRBJ1-1; d_call: NA; clone_size: few
cdr3_nt: TGTGCCAGCAGTCACAGGGTCAGCAGCTACGAGCAGTACTTC; cdr3_aa: CASSHRVSSYEQYF; cdr3_length: 14; v_call: TRBV27; j_call: TRBJ2-7; d_call: NA; clone_size: few
cdr3_nt: TGCAGCAGGGCCACTAGCGGGAGGGCCCCCGAGCAGTACTTC; cdr3_aa: CSRATSGRAPEQYF; cdr3_length: 14; v_call: TRBV29-1; j_call: TRBJ2-7; d_call: TRBD2; clone_size: once
cdr3_nt: TGCAGCGTTGAACGGCGCGGGAATAACCACAATGAGCAGTTCTTC; cdr3_aa: CSVERRGNNHNEQFF; cdr3_length: 15; v_call: TRBV29-1; j_call: TRBJ2-1; d_call: NA; clone_size: few
cdr3_nt: TGTGCCACCAGTGATTCTCGGACTAGGGGAAACACCGGGGAGCTGTTTTTT; cdr3_aa: CATSDSRTRGNTGELFF; cdr3_length: 17; v_call: TRBV24-1; j_call: TRBJ2-2; d_call: TRBD2; clone_size: many
cdr3_nt: TGTGCCAGCAGCCAAGATGGGGCAGGGGGTCTAGGCATTCAGTACTTC; cdr3_aa: CASSQDGAGGLGIQYF; cdr3_length: 16; v_call: TRBV4-2; j_call: TRBJ2-4; d_call: TRBD1; clone_size: medium-sized